This record concerns one T cell receptor beta chain sequence. The sample originates from a study of beta chain features in type 1 diabetes. The CDR3 runs 14 residues. V was clipped by 3 bases and J by 6 bases, with 14 bases between them. Per the germline V gene, CDR1 is KGHSH and CDR2 is LQKENI. CD45RO/CCR7/CD25/CD127/CD95/CD27 separated CD4+ naive, central memory, regulatory and stem cell-like memory cells by sorting. Sequenced material consisted of expressed TCRB transcripts (all of the isolated RNA was reverse transcribed). Reads from naive, central memory and regulatory T cell samples averaged roughly 3.8 million. Data came from immunoSEQ multiplex PCR; TCRdb stores just in-frame clones and leaves some out. The sample includes about 150,000 clones, about 9.4% of them seen just once.

The chain uses TRBV18 and TRBJ1-1; maybe TRBD1 (5 bases). The sequence derives from a man aged 18 to 35 in good health. Sequences were obtained from naive CD4+ T cells from blood. In DNA, the CDR3 is TGTGCCAGCTCACCGGGAACAGGCCTCGCTGAAGCTTTCTTT. It is translated as CASSPGTGLAEAFF.